The 14 T cell receptor beta chains below come from one sample, sequenced in a study of T cells in Graves' hyperthyroidism and ophthalmopathy. Authors of the study amplified TCR beta CDR3 regions from RNA transcripts. Researchers ran a first-round RT-PCR on the TCR CDR3 using the HTBI primer set. TCRdb recomputed calls from the multiplex PCR reads with MiXCR, one row per CDR3 protein. This repertoire shows fewer than 500,000 distinct CDR3 sequences, about 13% found once; its top ten account for roughly 20%. The sequenced sample consisted of blood. The receptors derive from a young man with Graves' hyperthyroidism that later progressed to Graves' ophthalmopathy.

V and J are TRBV5-4 and TRBJ1-3, with a tentative D call TRBD1 (5 bases). The germline CDR1 and CDR2 sequences are SGHNT and YYREEE (reference sequence). The CDR3 has 16 residues. V lost 0 bases, J lost 0 bases, and 10 bases lay in between. In DNA, the CDR3 is TGTGCCAGCAGCTTGGCCCAGGGCAGCTCTGGAAACACCATATATTTT. This sequence encodes CASSLAQGSSGNTIYF.

This clonotype was observed a few times. The V gene is TRBV7-9, the J gene TRBJ2-1; 10 nucleotides match TRBD1. This CDR3 is built from 16 residues. Germline V gene lookup returns CDR1 SEHNR and CDR2 FQNEAQ (reference sequence). V dropped 4 bases and J dropped 7; count of bases not matched to a gene: 10. CDR3 DNA: TGTGCCAGCAGCTATCCGGGACAGGGGCATGTAAATGAGCAGTTCTTC. Translated, it gives CASSYPGQGHVNEQFF.

The table lists this clonotype with many counts. The chain uses TRBV27 and TRBJ1-2; D may be TRBD1 (6 bases). In germline, CDR1 is MNHEY, CDR2 SMNVEV (reference sequence). This CDR3 is built from 12 residues. Trimming pared 6 bases from V and 8 bases from J, leaving 13 bases between. This CDR3 reads CASRAGGAGYTF. The DNA for the CDR3 is TGTGCCAGCAGAGCCGGGGGGGCGGGCTACACCTTC.

This clonotype was counted at least ten times. J is TRBJ1-2 and V is TRBV29-1; 9 bases agree with TRBD1. J was trimmed by 5 bases and V by 6 bases; bases with no gene match: 13. Germline CDR1 and CDR2: SQVTM and ANQGSEA. CDR3 size: 15 residues. The CDR3 is CSVEPAGTGRYGYTF. Written as DNA, the CDR3 is TGCAGCGTCGAACCAGCCGGGACAGGGCGGTATGGCTACACCTTC.

The gene calls are TRBV29-1 and TRBJ2-7; tentative D call: TRBD1 (6 bases). V shed 4 bases and J shed 3 bases, with 10 bases lying between them. Germline V gene lookup returns CDR1 SQVTM and CDR2 ANQGSEA. There are 12 residues in the CDR3. The CDR3 region is CSVALTGYEQYF. CDR3 in DNA: TGCAGCGTTGCGCTGACAGGCTACGAGCAGTACTTC.

This clonotype was found many times. The chain carries TRBV12-3 or TRBV12-4 and TRBJ1-2; no firm D call. The CDR3 loop spans 14 amino acids. The V end was cut by 5 bases, the J end by 1 base, with 11 bases between. The CDR3 sequence: CASSLRLGNYGYTF. The CDR3 bases are TGTGCCAGCAGTCTCAGGCTGGGTAACTATGGCTACACCTTC.

This clonotype was picked up a small number of times. The J gene is TRBJ1-5, the V gene TRBV13, with TRBD1 as a possible D gene (6 bases). Trimming left V 3 bases short and J 5 bases short, with 11 bases between. Germline lookup yields CDR1 PRHDT and CDR2 FYEKMQ (reference sequence). This CDR3 spans 14 amino acids. CDR3 region: CASSFGGLHQPQHF. The CDR3 DNA sequence: TGTGCCAGCAGCTTCGGGGGGCTTCATCAGCCCCAGCATTTT. Supplemented by reference TRBV13 and TRBJ1-5, the full variable domain reads AAGVIQSPRHLIKEKRETATLKCYPIPRHDTVYWYQQGPGQDPQFLISFYEKMQSDKGSIPDRFSAQQFSDYHSELNMSSLELGDSALYFCASSFGGLHQPQHFGDGTRLSIL.

This clonotype showed up just a few times. This chain connects TRBV29-1 to TRBJ2-5; the D is unclear. V was trimmed by 7 bases and J by 2 bases, leaving 14 bases between them. Germline values: CDR1 SQVTM, CDR2 ANQGSEA. The CDR3 is 13 residues long. CDR3 sequence: CSAQWAVQETQYF. The CDR3 bases are TGCAGCGCCCAGTGGGCGGTACAAGAGACCCAGTACTTC.

This clonotype has a count of ten or more. This chain joins TRBV5-8 and TRBJ1-1; no reliable D call. The CDR3 has 15 residues. The V end lost 4 bases, the J end lost 7 bases, and 20 bases lay between the germline ends. CDR1 and CDR2 from the germline V gene are SGHTS and YDEGEE. In DNA, the CDR3 is TGTGCCAGCAGCCCCCGCCTCGCTAGGGTGCATGAAGCTTTCTTT. This sequence encodes CASSPRLARVHEAFF.

Note on this clonotype: Because it lacks the conserved phenylalanine or tryptophan at the end, this CDR3 is likely a read error. The DNA is left out, because the CDR3 cannot be placed on it with certainty; the CDR3 is given as TCRdb lists it. The chain links TRBV7-8 to TRBJ1-1. The CDR3 has 14 amino acids, counting both end residues. From germline, CDR1 is SGHVS and CDR2 FQNEAQ. CDR3 sequence: CASSLLNQNTEALI.

Many counts were recorded for this clonotype. This rearrangement joins TRBV27 to TRBJ2-3; the D gene could be TRBD1 or TRBD2 (6 bases each). With 3 bases removed from V and 3 bases from J, the gap between germline ends came to 16 bases. The CDR3 extends over 16 amino acids. Germline V gives CDR1 MNHEY, CDR2 SMNVEV (reference sequence). This CDR3 reads CASSFGLRGTTDTQYF. As DNA, the CDR3 is TGTGCCAGCAGTTTTGGACTAAGGGGGACGACAGATACGCAGTATTTT.

This clonotype has a count of ten or more. The chain combines TRBV5-6 with TRBJ1-2; D might be TRBD1 (5 bases). The CDR3 contains 13 residues. Trimming cost V 2 bases and J 3 bases, with 8 bases left between them. Germline V gene data show CDR1 as SGHDT and CDR2 as YYEEEE. The CDR3: CASSFGTDYGYTF. CDR3 DNA sequence: TGTGCCAGCAGCTTTGGGACGGACTATGGCTACACCTTC.

This clonotype was seen a few times. V and J are TRBV6-1 and TRBJ2-5; D gene ambiguous. Trimming took 7 bases from V and 5 from J, leaving 11 bases between them. CDR1 and CDR2 from the germline V gene are MNHNS and SASEGT. The CDR3 has 12 residues. The CDR3 spells CASTPFEETQYF. The CDR3 DNA sequence: TGTGCCAGCACCCCTTTTGAGGAGACCCAGTACTTC.

This clonotype was counted many times. J is TRBJ2-1 and V is TRBV10-3; 7 bases match TRBD2. This CDR3 region has 19 residues. Germline CDR1 reads ENHRY; CDR2 reads SYGVKD. V lost 3 bases and J lost 3; bases outside the gene matches: 17. CDR3 protein: CAISDARRGAGLRYNEQFF. For the CDR3, the DNA is TGTGCCATCAGTGACGCCCGAAGAGGAGCGGGGTTGCGCTACAATGAGCAGTTCTTC.